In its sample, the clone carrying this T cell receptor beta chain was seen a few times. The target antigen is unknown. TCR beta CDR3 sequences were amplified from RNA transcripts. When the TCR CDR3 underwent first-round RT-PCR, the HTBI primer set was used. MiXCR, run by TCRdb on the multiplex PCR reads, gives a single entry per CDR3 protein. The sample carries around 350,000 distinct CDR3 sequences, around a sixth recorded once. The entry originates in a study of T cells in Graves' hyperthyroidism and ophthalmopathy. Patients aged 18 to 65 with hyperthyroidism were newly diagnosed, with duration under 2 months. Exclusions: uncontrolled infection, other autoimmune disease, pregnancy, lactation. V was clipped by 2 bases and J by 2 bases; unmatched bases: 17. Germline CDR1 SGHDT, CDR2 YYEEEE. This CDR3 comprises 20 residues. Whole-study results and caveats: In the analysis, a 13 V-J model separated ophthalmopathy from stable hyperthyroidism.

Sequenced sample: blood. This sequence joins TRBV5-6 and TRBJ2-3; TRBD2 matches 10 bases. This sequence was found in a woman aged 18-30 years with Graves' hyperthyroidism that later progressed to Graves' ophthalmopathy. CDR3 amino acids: CASSFFFIAGGGGLTDTQYF. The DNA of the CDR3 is TGTGCCAGCAGCTTTTTCTTTATAGCGGGAGGCGGGGGCCTCACAGATACGCAGTATTTT. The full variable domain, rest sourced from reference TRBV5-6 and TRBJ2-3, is DAGVTQSPTHLIKTRGQQVTLRCSPKSGHDTVSWYQQALGQGPQFIFQYYEEEERQRGNFPDRFSGHQFPNYSSELNVNALLLGDSALYLCASSFFFIAGGGGLTDTQYFGPGTRLTVL.